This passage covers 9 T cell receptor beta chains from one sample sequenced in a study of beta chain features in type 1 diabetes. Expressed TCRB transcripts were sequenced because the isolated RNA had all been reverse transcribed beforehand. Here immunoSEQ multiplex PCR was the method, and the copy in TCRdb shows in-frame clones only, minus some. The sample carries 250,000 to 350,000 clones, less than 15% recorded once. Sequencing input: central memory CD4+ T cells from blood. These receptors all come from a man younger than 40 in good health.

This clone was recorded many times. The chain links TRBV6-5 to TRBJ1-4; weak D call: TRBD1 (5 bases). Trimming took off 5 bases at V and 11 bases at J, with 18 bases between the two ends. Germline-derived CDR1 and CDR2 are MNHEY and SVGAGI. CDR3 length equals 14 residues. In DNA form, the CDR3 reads TGTGCCAGCAGTGCAACCACCTCCTCAGGGAAACTGTTTTTT. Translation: CASSATTSSGKLFF.

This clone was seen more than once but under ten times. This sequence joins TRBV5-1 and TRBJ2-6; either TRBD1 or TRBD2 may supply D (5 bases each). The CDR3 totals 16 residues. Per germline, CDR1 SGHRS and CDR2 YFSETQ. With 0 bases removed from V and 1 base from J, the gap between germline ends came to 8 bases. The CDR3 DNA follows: TGCGCCAGCAGCTTGGTCGGGGCGTCTGGGGCCAACGTCCTGACTTTC. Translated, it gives CASSLVGASGANVLTF.

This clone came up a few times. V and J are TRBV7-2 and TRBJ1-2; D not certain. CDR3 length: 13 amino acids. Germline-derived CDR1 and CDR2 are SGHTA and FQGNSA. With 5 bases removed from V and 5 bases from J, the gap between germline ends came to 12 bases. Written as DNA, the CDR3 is TGTGCCAGCAGCCCCAAACAGCTTTATGGCTACACCTTC. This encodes CASSPKQLYGYTF.

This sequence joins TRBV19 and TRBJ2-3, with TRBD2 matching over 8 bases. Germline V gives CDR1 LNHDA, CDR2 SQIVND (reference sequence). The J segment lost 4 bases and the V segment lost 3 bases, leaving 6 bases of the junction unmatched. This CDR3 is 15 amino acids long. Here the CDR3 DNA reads TGTGCCAGTAGTATGAACGGGAGGGTCTCAGATACGCAGTATTTT. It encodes CASSMNGRVSDTQYF.

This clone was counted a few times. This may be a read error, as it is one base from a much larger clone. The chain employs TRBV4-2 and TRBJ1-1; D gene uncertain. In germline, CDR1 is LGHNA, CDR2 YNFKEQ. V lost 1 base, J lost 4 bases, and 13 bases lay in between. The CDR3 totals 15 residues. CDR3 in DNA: TGTGCCAGCAGCCAAGTTGGTGGCCTTGGCACTGAAGCTTTCTTT. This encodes CASSQVGGLGTEAFF.

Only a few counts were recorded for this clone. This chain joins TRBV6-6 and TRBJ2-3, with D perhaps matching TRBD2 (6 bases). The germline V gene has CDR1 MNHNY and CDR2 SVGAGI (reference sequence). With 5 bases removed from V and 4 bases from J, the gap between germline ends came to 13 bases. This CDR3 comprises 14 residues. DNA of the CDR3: TGTGCCAGCAGTCCCCGCGGGGAGGCAGATACGCAGTATTTT. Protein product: CASSPRGEADTQYF.

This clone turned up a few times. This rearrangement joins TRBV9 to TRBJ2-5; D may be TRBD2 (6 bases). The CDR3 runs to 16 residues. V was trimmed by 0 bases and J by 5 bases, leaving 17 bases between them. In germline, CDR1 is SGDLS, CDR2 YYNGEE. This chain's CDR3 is CASSVAPTRGRETQYF. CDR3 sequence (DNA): TGTGCCAGCAGCGTAGCCCCGACTCGAGGGAGGGAGACCCAGTACTTC.

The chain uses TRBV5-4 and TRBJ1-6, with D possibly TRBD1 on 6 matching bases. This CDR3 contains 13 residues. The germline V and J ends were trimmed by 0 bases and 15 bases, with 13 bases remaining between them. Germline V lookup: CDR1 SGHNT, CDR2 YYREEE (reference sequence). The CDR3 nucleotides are TGTGCCAGCAGCTTGGGACAGGACCGTCTCCTCCACTTT. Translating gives CASSLGQDRLLHF.

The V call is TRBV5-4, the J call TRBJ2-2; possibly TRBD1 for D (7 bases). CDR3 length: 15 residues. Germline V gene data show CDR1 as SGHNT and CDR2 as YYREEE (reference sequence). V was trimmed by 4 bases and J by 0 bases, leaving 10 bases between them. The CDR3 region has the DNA TGTGCCAGCAGCCGCGGGACAGCGAACACCGGGGAGCTGTTTTTT. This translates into CASSRGTANTGELFF.